This TCR beta chain was captured in a study of blood T cell repertoires in COVID-19. Study-level background: Some COVID-19 samples were acute and others convalescent; all came from the United States, Italy and Spain.

The table came from immunoSEQ multiplex PCR; TCRdb's copy has only in-frame clones and leaves some out. Counted here are 350,000 to 450,000 clones, roughly nine tenths occurring once; the ten biggest clones make up over 1%. The V end lost 10 bases, the J end lost 1 base, and 20 bases lay between the germline ends. The germline V gene has CDR1 LNHDA and CDR2 SQIVND (reference sequence). This CDR3 spans 16 amino acids. The receptor was isolated from a man between 40 and 49 years old with acute or convalescent COVID-19. The gene calls are TRBV19 and TRBJ1-3; TRBD1 might be the D (6 bases). Sequencing was done on a sample of peripheral blood. The CDR3: CATVRGGPTSGNTIYF. For the CDR3, the DNA is TGTGCCACCGTTAGGGGGGGACCAACGTCTGGAAACACCATATATTTT.